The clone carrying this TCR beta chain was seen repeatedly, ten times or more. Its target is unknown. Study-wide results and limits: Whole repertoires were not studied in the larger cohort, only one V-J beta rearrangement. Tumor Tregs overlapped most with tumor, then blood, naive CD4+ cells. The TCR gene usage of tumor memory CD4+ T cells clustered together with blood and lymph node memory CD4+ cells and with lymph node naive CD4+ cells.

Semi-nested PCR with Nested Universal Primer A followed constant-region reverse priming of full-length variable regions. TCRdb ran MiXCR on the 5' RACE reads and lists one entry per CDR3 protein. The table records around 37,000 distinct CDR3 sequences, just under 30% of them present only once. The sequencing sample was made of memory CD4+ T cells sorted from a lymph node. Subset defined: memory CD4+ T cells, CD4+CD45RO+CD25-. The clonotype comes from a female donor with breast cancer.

CDR3 DNA sequence: TGTGCCAGCAGCCCGGACCAGTGGAACTATGGCTACACCTTC. The encoded protein is CASSPDQWNYGYTF. V gene TRBV6-5 combines with J gene TRBJ1-2; D is uncertain. The CDR3 consists of 14 residues. Germline V lookup: CDR1 MNHEY, CDR2 SVGAGI. V lost 6 bases and J 2 bases, leaving 13 bases between the germline ends.